Below, 19 T cell receptor beta chains from the same sample are listed, as sequenced in a study of OX40 agonist ivuxolimab in advanced cancers. Clones were sequenced by immunoSEQ multiplex PCR, and TCRdb holds only the in-frame ones, with some missing. The sample holds about 27,000 clones, 75% to 85% seen once. This material consisted of CD4+ or CD8+ T cells sorted from blood, taken in a trial of the OX40 agonist ivuxolimab. These receptors all come from an adult with an advanced solid tumor such as melanoma, head and neck, liver or kidney cancer.

This clone came up once. V gene TRBV2 combines with J gene TRBJ1-2, with 7 bases fitting TRBD1. CDR1 is SNHLY and CDR2 is FYNNEI in the germline V gene. CDR3 length: 16 residues. The V gene end was trimmed by 0 bases and the J gene end by 5 bases; junction bases not matched to a gene: 9. This chain's CDR3 is CASSEASEGARYGYTF. The CDR3 DNA sequence: TGTGCCAGCAGTGAAGCGTCGGAGGGGGCCCGTTATGGCTACACCTTC.

J is TRBJ1-2 and V is TRBV29-1; TRBD1 agrees at 8 bases. V lost 0 bases, J lost 4 bases, and 19 bases stayed unmatched. This CDR3 has 19 residues. Germline CDR1 and CDR2: SQVTM and ANQGSEA. The CDR3 DNA is TGCAGCGTTGAAGATCTGGGGCAGGGGGCTGTATTTTTGGCCTATGGCTACACCTTC. The encoded protein is CSVEDLGQGAVFLAYGYTF.

V is TRBV25-1 and J is TRBJ1-2, with 10 bases matching TRBD1. Germline V gene data show CDR1 as MGHDK and CDR2 as SYGVNS. J was trimmed by 2 bases and V by 6 bases; bases with no gene match: 12. This CDR3 spans 17 amino acids. CDR3 in DNA: TGTGCCAGCAGCCCTCGGGGACAGGGGTTTTGGAACTATGGCTACACCTTC. It codes for CASSPRGQGFWNYGYTF.

This clone came up many times. The chain has TRBV4-1 and TRBJ2-5, with D perhaps assigned TRBD1 or TRBD2 (5 bases each). V was trimmed by 0 bases and J by 5 bases, leaving 16 bases between them. The CDR3 length is 16 residues. Germline CDR1 and CDR2: MGHRA and YSYEKL. This CDR3 is CASSQEWPHEGETQYF. The CDR3 coding sequence is TGCGCCAGCAGCCAAGAATGGCCCCACGAGGGGGAGACCCAGTACTTC.

The chain carries TRBV7-8 and TRBJ2-1; possibly TRBD1 or TRBD2 for D (5 bases each). The CDR3 is 17 residues long. V lost 5 bases to trimming and J lost 1 base, with 18 bases between them. Germline V gene sequence: CDR1 SGHVS, CDR2 FQNEAQ. In nucleotides, the CDR3 is TGTGCCAGCAGCGTTACACGTGGGGACCATTCCTACAATGAGCAGTTCTTC. Translation: CASSVTRGDHSYNEQFF.

The CDR3 sequence: CASSQDPTPSEQYF. CDR3 DNA sequence: TGTGCCAGCAGCCAAGATCCGACCCCCTCCGAGCAGTACTTC. This chain links TRBV4-2 with TRBJ2-7; D gene uncertain. The CDR3 loop spans 14 amino acids. The V end lost 0 bases, the J end lost 6 bases, and 12 bases lay between the germline ends. Germline V gene data show CDR1 as LGHNA and CDR2 as YNFKEQ.

The chain couples TRBV29-1 to TRBJ2-5; TRBD1 matches 11 bases. Germline values: CDR1 SQVTM, CDR2 ANQGSEA. Trimming removed 1 base from V and 2 bases from J; junction bases left unmatched: 12. The CDR3 sequence is 18 residues long. This CDR3 reads CSVEGWPGQGDFQETQYF. CDR3 nucleotide sequence: TGCAGCGTTGAAGGATGGCCGGGACAGGGGGATTTTCAAGAGACCCAGTACTTC.

As DNA, the CDR3 is TGTGCCAGCAGTAGACAGAATAGCAATCAGCCCCAGCATTTT. This encodes CASSRQNSNQPQHF. The chain has TRBV28 and TRBJ1-5; weak D call: TRBD1 (5 bases). The V end lost 5 bases, the J end lost 0 bases, and 8 bases lay between the germline ends. Germline assignment: CDR1 MDHEN and CDR2 SYDVKM. The CDR3 has 14 residues.

This clone counts as large. The chain joins TRBV7-9 to TRBJ1-1; unclear D gene. The CDR3 is 11 residues long. The germline gives CDR1 SEHNR, CDR2 FQNEAQ (reference sequence). Trimming pared 11 bases from V and 3 bases from J, leaving 10 bases between. Here the CDR3 reads CAGSPYTEAFF. As DNA, the CDR3 is TGTGCCGGTTCCCCATACACTGAAGCTTTCTTT. Full variable domain (rest looked up from reference TRBV7-9 and TRBJ1-1): DTGVSQNPRHKITKRGQNVTFRCDPISEHNRLYWYRQTLGQGPEFLTYFQNEAQLEKSRLLSDRFSAERPKGSFSTLEIQRTEQGDSAMYLCAGSPYTEAFFGQGTRLTVV.

A few counts support this clone. The chain combines TRBV19 with TRBJ2-3; D might be TRBD2 (5 bases). V lost 2 bases and J 1 base, leaving 13 bases between the germline ends. Per the germline V gene, CDR1 is LNHDA and CDR2 is SQIVND (reference sequence). This CDR3 region has 16 residues. In DNA form, the CDR3 reads TGTGCCAGTAGTATATTACGGGGTTATGGCACAGATACGCAGTATTTT. Translation: CASSILRGYGTDTQYF.

For this clone: The conserved phenylalanine or tryptophan is not found at the CDR3 terminus, so this likely reflects a read error. It is unclear where the CDR3 begins or ends on the DNA, so no DNA is shown, and the CDR3 is as TCRdb lists it. The chain uses TRBV28 and TRBJ1-2. CDR1 and CDR2 from the germline V gene are MDHEN and SYDVKM. Counting both end residues, the CDR3 totals 11 amino acids. The chain's CDR3 is CASSSGGPTTV.

The V call is TRBV7-6, the J call TRBJ2-2; D may be TRBD1 (6 bases). CDR3 length: 16 amino acids. The germline gives CDR1 SGHVS, CDR2 FNYEAQ. V lost 1 base, J lost 2 bases, and 11 bases lay in between. The CDR3 reads CASSLGVTGNTGELFF. The CDR3 DNA sequence: TGTGCCAGCAGCTTAGGCGTGACAGGAAACACCGGGGAGCTGTTTTTT.

This clone has only one observation. J is TRBJ1-2 and V is TRBV11-3; weak D call: TRBD1 (5 bases). Trimming shortened V by 1 base and J by 4 bases, and 7 bases separated the two germline ends. The CDR3 covers 13 residues. From germline, CDR1 is SGHNT and CDR2 YENEEA. The CDR3 protein is CASSLGQIYGYTF. The CDR3 coding sequence is TGTGCCAGCAGCTTAGGACAGATCTATGGCTACACCTTC.

The chain links TRBV7-9 to TRBJ2-7; possibly TRBD2 for D (5 bases). CDR3 length: 14 amino acids. In germline, CDR1 is SEHNR, CDR2 FQNEAQ (reference sequence). The V end lost 2 bases, the J end lost 2 bases, and 10 bases lay between the germline ends. Here the CDR3 DNA reads TGTGCCAGCAGCTTATCCGGACTTACCTACGAGCAGTACTTC. It yields the protein CASSLSGLTYEQYF. The variable domain in full, completed from reference TRBV7-9 and TRBJ2-7, reads DTGVSQNPRHKITKRGQNVTFRCDPISEHNRLYWYRQTLGQGPEFLTYFQNEAQLEKSRLLSDRFSAERPKGSFSTLEIQRTEQGDSAMYLCASSLSGLTYEQYFGPGTRLTVT.

CDR3 protein: CAISESSYEQYF. CDR3 sequence (DNA): TGTGCCATCAGTGAGTCAAGCTACGAGCAGTACTTC. The V call is TRBV10-3, the J call TRBJ2-7; D not certain. The length of the CDR3 is 12 residues. CDR1 and CDR2 from the germline V gene are ENHRY and SYGVKD. Trimming pared 0 bases from V and 3 bases from J, leaving 3 bases between.

The CDR3 DNA reads TGCGCCAGCAGCCAAGCGCCGTTCGGCAATCAGCCCCAGCATTTT. It codes for CASSQAPFGNQPQHF. The J gene is TRBJ1-5, the V gene TRBV4-1; D uncertain. The ends were cut back, 1 base at V and 2 bases at J, with 9 bases in the middle. The CDR3 contains 15 residues. Germline V gene data show CDR1 as MGHRA and CDR2 as YSYEKL.

The rearrangement links TRBV13 to TRBJ2-2, with 11 bases that match TRBD1. With V trimmed by 5 bases and J by 4 bases, 9 bases remained unmatched. CDR3 size: 17 residues. CDR1 is PRHDT and CDR2 is FYEKMQ in the germline V gene (reference sequence). Here the CDR3 DNA reads TGTGCCAGCAGCAGACGGACCGGGACAGGGGGCACCGGGGAGCTGTTTTTT. This gives the protein CASSRRTGTGGTGELFF. Supplemented by reference TRBV13 and TRBJ2-2, the full variable domain reads AAGVIQSPRHLIKEKRETATLKCYPIPRHDTVYWYQQGPGQDPQFLISFYEKMQSDKGSIPDRFSAQQFSDYHSELNMSSLELGDSALYFCASSRRTGTGGTGELFFGEGSRLTVL.

This clone was observed a few times. In DNA form, the CDR3 reads TGCAGTGCCCCGGCTTACAATGAGCAGTTCTTC. Amino acid sequence: CSAPAYNEQFF. This chain uses TRBV20-1 with TRBJ2-1, with unresolved D. V lost 6 bases, J lost 4 bases, and 7 bases lay in between. CDR3 size: 11 residues. Germline V gene data show CDR1 as DFQATT and CDR2 as SNEGSKA (reference sequence).

The chain uses TRBV7-6 and TRBJ2-3, with 7 bases lining up with TRBD2. Germline lookup yields CDR1 SGHVS and CDR2 FNYEAQ. Trimming cost V 1 base and J 4 bases; bases outside gene matches: 2. The length of the CDR3 is 14 residues. CDR3 sequence: CASSLGGGSDTQYF. The CDR3 DNA reads TGTGCCAGCAGCTTAGGGGGGGGGTCAGATACGCAGTATTTT.